These T cell receptor beta chains were read from a single sample in a study of CD8 T cells in ankylosing spondylitis. In TCRdb, the 5' RACE reads were re-called with MiXCR into one record per CDR3 protein. This table has 670,000 or so distinct CDR3 sequences, roughly 19% appearing once. Sequencing input: blood, either unsorted or a sorted T cell fraction (not recorded which). The source is a male donor with ankylosing spondylitis. CDR3s include the opening cysteine and the closing phenylalanine or tryptophan. Each record gives: V gene, J gene, clone size, D gene, CDR3 protein, CDR3 DNA. The D gene is left open where the match is weak. Size is stated for part of the rows, as once, few or many counts, or as a class when the clone is expanded.

>TRBV5-6|TRBJ2-1|few|NA
CASSLDRDWTYNEQFF
TGTGCCAGCAGCTTGGATCGGGACTGGACCTACAATGAGCAGTTCTTC
>TRBV20-1|TRBJ2-7|NA|TRBD2
CSARVAGGYEQYF
TGCAGTGCTAGAGTAGCGGGAGGGTACGAGCAGTACTTC
>TRBV7-9|TRBJ2-7|NA|NA
CASSFSLGYEQYF
TGTGCCAGCAGCTTCTCCCTGGGGTACGAGCAGTACTTC
>TRBV12-3/TRBV12-4|TRBJ2-7|few|NA
CASRWGGVGEQYF
TGTGCCAGCAGGTGGGGAGGTGTTGGCGAGCAGTACTTC
>TRBV6-2/TRBV6-3|TRBJ2-6|NA|NA
CASSYSGTGANVLTF
TGTGCCAGCAGTTACTCGGGGACTGGGGCCAACGTCCTGACTTTC
>TRBV4-2|TRBJ2-1|NA|NA
CASSQRSDNEQFF
TGTGCCAGCAGCCAGAGGAGCGACAATGAGCAGTTCTTC
>TRBV20-1|TRBJ2-7|few|NA
CSARSRGSYEQYF
TGCAGTGCTAGAAGCCGGGGCTCCTACGAGCAGTACTTC
>TRBV5-5|TRBJ2-1|few|TRBD2
CASTNPAGGYNEQFF
TGTGCCAGCACCAACCCGGCGGGGGGCTACAATGAGCAGTTCTTC
>TRBV5-4|TRBJ2-4|NA|TRBD2
CASSWGSGRPELAKNIQYF
TGTGCCAGCAGCTGGGGGAGCGGGAGGCCCGAGTTAGCCAAAAACATTCAGTACTTC
>TRBV7-9|TRBJ2-4|NA|TRBD1
CASSSIAGDRSFGAKNIQYF
TGTGCCAGCAGCTCAATAGCAGGGGACAGGTCATTCGGAGCCAAAAACATTCAGTACTTC
>TRBV11-2|TRBJ2-1|few|TRBD2
CASSRRGAPTYNEQFF
TGTGCCAGCAGCCGGCGGGGGGCACCAACCTACAATGAGCAGTTCTTC
>TRBV28|TRBJ2-7|NA|NA
CASSSQGFSSYEQYF
TGTGCCAGCAGTTCCCAAGGGTTCTCCTCCTACGAGCAGTACTTC
>TRBV6-2/TRBV6-3|TRBJ2-2|NA|NA
CASTHQIENTGELFF
TGTGCCAGCACCCACCAAATAGAGAACACCGGGGAGCTGTTTTTT
>TRBV12-3/TRBV12-4|TRBJ2-3|NA|TRBD2
CASSLALWGGAQYF
TGTGCCAGCAGTTTAGCGCTGTGGGGGGGGGCGCAGTATTTT
>TRBV2|TRBJ1-5|NA|NA
CASTFGSNQPQHF
TGTGCCAGCACGTTCGGTAGCAATCAGCCCCAGCATTTT
>TRBV27|TRBJ2-1|few|TRBD2
CASSYGVAGGPFNEQFF
TGTGCCAGCAGTTACGGCGTAGCGGGAGGGCCCTTCAATGAGCAGTTCTTC
>TRBV20-1|TRBJ2-3|few|NA
CSARPLTDTQYF
TGCAGTGCTAGACCCCTTACGGATACGCAGTATTTT
>TRBV2|TRBJ1-1|few|NA
CANGQTGNTEAFF
TGTGCCAACGGGCAGACCGGGAACACTGAAGCTTTCTTT
>TRBV10-3|TRBJ1-1|NA|NA
CAISESKGPGTEAFF
TGTGCCATCAGTGAGTCAAAGGGGCCAGGGACTGAAGCTTTCTTT
>TRBV3-1|TRBJ2-7|NA|NA
CASSHLAGRDYEQYF
TGTGCCAGCAGCCACCTCGCAGGGAGAGACTACGAGCAGTACTTC
>TRBV5-1|TRBJ1-1|once|NA
CASSLPGGETEAFF
TGCGCCAGCAGCTTGCCGGGGGGCGAGACTGAAGCTTTCTTT
>TRBV7-9|TRBJ2-7|few|NA
CASGAYPGGYEQYF
TGTGCCAGCGGGGCCTACCCCGGGGGCTACGAGCAGTACTTC
>TRBV21-1|TRBJ2-7|few|NA
CASSFRDRLDEQYF
TGTGCCAGCAGCTTCCGGGACAGACTCGACGAGCAGTACTTC
>TRBV10-3|TRBJ2-7|NA|NA
CAISDPPQASDEQYF
TGTGCCATCAGTGACCCCCCCCAGGCTAGTGACGAGCAGTACTTC
>TRBV10-3|TRBJ2-4|NA|NA
CAISAAGWDTELDKNIQYF
TGTGCCATCAGTGCGGCAGGGTGGGATACCGAGCTAGACAAAAACATTCAGTACTTC
>TRBV5-6|TRBJ2-1|NA|TRBD2
CASSLTNSGRSNEQFF
TGTGCCAGCAGCTTGACGAATAGCGGGAGGTCCAATGAGCAGTTCTTC
>TRBV12-3/TRBV12-4|TRBJ1-4|many|NA
CASSLGWATNEKLFF
TGTGCCAGCAGTTTGGGTTGGGCAACTAATGAAAAACTGTTTTTT
>TRBV2|TRBJ2-3|NA|NA
CASSVNLEDTQYF
TGTGCCAGCAGTGTTAACCTCGAAGATACGCAGTATTTT
>TRBV7-9|TRBJ2-1|few|TRBD2
CASSSASGGPSNEQFF
TGTGCCAGCAGCTCGGCTAGCGGGGGGCCCTCCAATGAGCAGTTCTTC
>TRBV12-3/TRBV12-4|TRBJ1-3|NA|NA
CASTLSLGGPGNTIYF
TGTGCCAGCACCCTCTCTCTGGGGGGGCCTGGAAACACCATATATTTT
>TRBV5-6|TRBJ2-7|few|TRBD1
CASSPSQGARPYF
TGTGCCAGCAGCCCTTCACAGGGGGCAAGGCCGTACTTC
>TRBV9|TRBJ2-7|NA|TRBD2
CASSEPIQTSGSRYEQYF
TGTGCCAGCAGCGAGCCAATCCAAACTAGCGGGAGTAGGTACGAGCAGTACTTC
>TRBV20-1|TRBJ2-7|few|TRBD2
CSARALAAHYEQYF
TGCAGTGCTAGGGCCCTAGCGGCTCACTACGAGCAGTACTTC
>TRBV7-2|TRBJ1-1|few|NA
CASSPPRAHTEAFF
TGTGCCAGCAGCCCTCCCAGGGCGCATACTGAAGCTTTCTTT
>TRBV12-3/TRBV12-4|TRBJ2-7|few|TRBD2
CASSLGASGETYEQYF
TGTGCCAGCAGTTTAGGGGCTAGCGGGGAAACCTACGAGCAGTACTTC
>TRBV12-3/TRBV12-4|TRBJ2-2|NA|NA
CASSLGGTTGELFF
TGTGCCAGCAGTTTAGGGGGCACCACCGGGGAGCTGTTTTTT
>TRBV18|TRBJ2-7|NA|NA
CASSPSLTYEQYF
TGTGCCAGCTCACCATCCCTAACCTACGAGCAGTACTTC
>TRBV20-1|TRBJ2-7|NA|TRBD1
CSARDSKPYEQYF
TGCAGTGCAAGGGACAGCAAACCCTACGAGCAGTACTTC
>TRBV6-1|TRBJ2-2|few|NA
CASSPTVDANTGELFF
TGTGCCAGCAGTCCGACGGTAGACGCGAACACCGGGGAGCTGTTTTTT
>TRBV12-3/TRBV12-4|TRBJ2-7|NA|NA
CASSPFGEGSYEQYF
TGTGCCAGCAGTCCCTTTGGCGAGGGATCCTACGAGCAGTACTTC
>TRBV5-5|TRBJ2-1|few|TRBD2
CASSPRVAGGAYNEQFF
TGTGCCAGCAGCCCGCGGGTAGCGGGAGGGGCCTACAATGAGCAGTTCTTC
>TRBV5-6|TRBJ2-1|NA|TRBD2
CASFWTSGSLEQFF
TGTGCCAGCTTTTGGACTAGCGGGTCTCTTGAGCAGTTCTTC
>TRBV9|TRBJ1-5|few|NA
CASSVGSSDGPQHF
TGTGCCAGCAGCGTAGGCAGCTCCGATGGGCCCCAGCATTTT
>TRBV5-1|TRBJ2-3|many|NA
CASSLYRQSDTQYF
TGCGCCAGCAGCCTCTATAGACAGTCAGATACGCAGTATTTT
>TRBV7-9|TRBJ1-5|few|NA
CASSLVGPGQPQHF
TGTGCCAGCAGCTTAGTAGGGCCGGGGCAGCCCCAGCATTTT
>TRBV7-2|TRBJ2-6|NA|NA
CASSFSGSAGANVLTF
TGTGCCAGCAGCTTCAGCGGGTCGGCTGGGGCCAACGTCCTGACTTTC
>TRBV20-1|TRBJ2-5|few|NA
CSAREGEAGPQETQYF
TGCAGTGCTAGAGAGGGTGAGGCTGGACCGCAAGAGACCCAGTACTTC
>TRBV12-5|TRBJ2-5|NA|NA
CASGLPQTEYQETQYF
TGTGCTAGTGGTTTGCCCCAGACGGAATACCAAGAGACCCAGTACTTC
>TRBV5-1|TRBJ2-7|NA|TRBD1
CASSPEPLTGVGYEQYF
TGCGCCAGCAGCCCGGAACCTCTGACAGGGGTGGGTTACGAGCAGTACTTC
>TRBV28|TRBJ1-2|NA|NA
CASSLQGITYGYTF
TGTGCCAGCAGTTTGCAGGGTATCACCTATGGCTACACCTTC
>TRBV20-1|TRBJ2-3|NA|NA
CSARGISTDTQYF
TGCAGTGCTAGAGGGATCAGCACAGATACGCAGTATTTT
>TRBV5-1|TRBJ2-1|NA|NA
CASSPTATYNEQFF
TGCGCCAGCAGCCCGACAGCGACTTACAATGAGCAGTTCTTC
>TRBV11-1|TRBJ2-3|few|TRBD2
CASSQQFAGGPGTDTQYF
TGTGCCAGCAGCCAACAGTTTGCGGGAGGGCCGGGGACAGATACGCAGTATTTT
>TRBV6-2/TRBV6-3|TRBJ2-3|once|NA
CATFHPSGPTDTQYF
TGTGCCACCTTTCACCCCAGTGGGCCCACAGATACGCAGTATTTT